This TCR beta chain is drawn from a study of T-cell reconstitution after alpha-beta-depleted transplantation in children listed by TCRdb under 2016. As for the study more broadly: T-cell immune reconstitution after TCRalphabeta/CD19-depleted allogeneic hematopoietic cell transplantation in children was quantitatively tracked in the study by means of TCR repertoire profiling.

The treatment or condition label, read with the paper, signifies: allogeneic hematopoietic cell transplantation with graft depleted of TCRalphabeta T cells and CD19 B cells. The children who served as transplant recipients had been given grafts of TCRalphabeta/CD19-depleted allogeneic hematopoietic cells. As to this clonotype: Its antigen target is currently unknown. The sample holds no much larger clone one base away, and base qualities are not on file.

The investigation overall reported the following: The high TCRbeta diversity at day 60 in some patients was ascribed to recipient T cells and intrathymic progenitors that had survived conditioning. The apparently early alphabetaT-cell count recovery about two months after transplant was reportedly dependent on only several hundred rapidly expanded clones derived from non-depleted graft cells. Over subsequent months, a decline in hyperexpanded clone frequencies was noted, and after one year, T-cell counts and TCRbeta diversity were mostly ascribed to newly produced T cells.

The CDR3 sequence holds 16 residues, the cysteine and phenylalanine included. CDR3 DNA only is kept here, 48 bases in frame from base 1. From the germline V gene (reference sequence), CDR1 is LGHDT and CDR2 is YNNKEL. V is pared back by 1 base and J by 4 bases, with 16 bases lying between the germline termini. The receptor library was made with PCR. Sequencing relied on an Illumina HiSeq 2500. Molecular barcoding was employed in the preparation of TCR libraries, with unique molecular identifiers being used to normalize TCRbeta repertoire quantification. Using fastp at Q25 and MiXCR, TCRdb reprocessed the public reads and kept productive beta chains. A single entry per CDR3 protein holds the most common genes and DNA from its merged rows. This sample is represented by 150,000 to 250,000 distinct CDR3 sequences; about 6% of them were singletons. The top ten hold around 4.4% of the sample.

Recombination joined TRBV3-1 with TRBJ2-5; TRBD2 might be the D gene, on 6 matching bases. The TCR comes from a girl under three years old with combined immunodeficiency, due to receive a stem cell transplant. Source: PBMCs, taken before TCRalphabeta/CD19-depleted stem cell transplant. Read as DNA, the sequence is TGTGCCAGCAGCCAAGCCGGGACTGTGGTGGGAGAGACCCAGTACTTC. Its protein product is CASSQAGTVVGETQYF.